A single sample gave rise to the 8 T cell receptor beta chains below, sequenced in a study of T-cell reconstitution after alpha-beta-depleted transplantation in children. A library of TCRbeta sequences, prepared with unique molecular identifiers, was generated. Each CDR3 protein gets one entry after TCRdb re-called the PCR reads with MiXCR. The top ten clones hold under 5% of a sample with approximately 190,000 distinct CDR3 sequences, approximately 6.8% of them seen once. Sample: PBMCs, taken before TCRalphabeta/CD19-depleted stem cell transplant. The source is a girl less than two years old with combined immunodeficiency, due to receive a stem cell transplant.

The sample holds many counts of this clonotype. One end of the junction fails to match germline, which may point to a read error. This chain uses TRBV12-3 or TRBV12-4 with TRBJ2-7, with a possible D match to TRBD2 (6 bases). CDR3 length equals 14 residues. The CDR3 sequence is CASSYGTSFYKQYF. The CDR3 DNA reads TGTGCCAGCAGTTACGGGACTTCCTTCTACAAGCAGTACTTC.

This clonotype was recorded at least ten times. The chain is built from TRBV3-1 and TRBJ2-7, with 7 bases identical to TRBD2. Germline CDR1 and CDR2: LGHDT and YNNKEL (reference sequence). This CDR3 has 15 amino acids. V gave up 3 bases and J gave up 0 bases; unmatched junction bases: 5. The CDR3 region has the DNA TGTGCCAGCAGCCATACCGGGGGGTTCTCCTACGAGCAGTACTTC. It is translated as CASSHTGGFSYEQYF.

This clonotype has a count of ten or more. This sequence joins TRBV5-1 and TRBJ2-6; TRBD2 might be the D (5 bases). The CDR3 is 18 amino acids. Germline CDR1 and CDR2: SGHRS and YFSETQ. V lost 3 bases, J lost 4 bases, and 20 bases lay in between. In nucleotides, the CDR3 is TGCGCCAGCAGCTCTCCGACTTTGAGGGTCCCCGGGGCCAACGTCCTGACTTTC. It codes for CASSSPTLRVPGANVLTF.

The chain is built from TRBV14 and TRBJ2-2; D is unclear. The V gene lost 0 bases and the J gene lost 5 bases, with 10 bases spanning the gap. CDR1 and CDR2 from the germline V gene are SGHDN and FVKESK. This CDR3 contains 15 residues. In DNA, the CDR3 is TGTGCCAGCAGCCAAGAATCCCCAGAGACCGGGGAGCTGTTTTTT. It encodes CASSQESPETGELFF.

This clonotype has at least ten counts. The J gene is TRBJ2-7, the V gene TRBV6-1; 7 nucleotides agree with TRBD1. There are 15 residues in the CDR3. With V trimmed by 9 bases and J by 3 bases, 14 bases remained unmatched. Germline CDR1 MNHNS, CDR2 SASEGT. The chain's CDR3 is CARRTVGTDLYEQYF. The CDR3 DNA follows: TGTGCCAGACGTACAGTTGGGACAGACCTCTACGAGCAGTACTTC.

The table lists this clonotype with many counts. The chain links TRBV20-1 to TRBJ2-3; no clear D. Per the germline V gene, CDR1 is DFQATT and CDR2 is SNEGSKA (reference sequence). With 1 base removed from V and 2 bases from J, the gap between germline ends came to 13 bases. This CDR3 is built from 15 residues. CDR3 sequence: CSARGDPLYTDTQYF. The CDR3, as DNA: TGCAGTGCTAGAGGGGATCCTCTCTACACAGATACGCAGTATTTT.

The chain uses TRBV4-3 and TRBJ2-2; TRBD2 matches at 10 bases. CDR1 is LGHNA, CDR2 YSLEER, per germline. The CDR3 loop spans 18 amino acids. After removal of 0 bases from V and 5 bases from J, the junction contained 9 bases not matched to a gene. The CDR3 region is CASSQEASGGPPTGELFF. The CDR3 DNA is TGCGCCAGCAGCCAAGAGGCTAGCGGGGGACCCCCAACCGGGGAGCTGTTTTTT.

This clonotype was recorded at least ten times. The rearrangement links TRBV4-3 to TRBJ1-1, with 9 bases matching TRBD1. The CDR3 contains 19 residues. V shed 2 bases and J 4 bases; nucleotides not matched to a gene: 17. CDR1 LGHNA and CDR2 YSLEER come from the germline V gene. The CDR3 coding sequence is TGCGCCAGCAGCCAACCTCCCTCTGACAGGGGGGGACTTGGCACTGAAGCTTTCTTT. It is translated as CASSQPPSDRGGLGTEAFF.